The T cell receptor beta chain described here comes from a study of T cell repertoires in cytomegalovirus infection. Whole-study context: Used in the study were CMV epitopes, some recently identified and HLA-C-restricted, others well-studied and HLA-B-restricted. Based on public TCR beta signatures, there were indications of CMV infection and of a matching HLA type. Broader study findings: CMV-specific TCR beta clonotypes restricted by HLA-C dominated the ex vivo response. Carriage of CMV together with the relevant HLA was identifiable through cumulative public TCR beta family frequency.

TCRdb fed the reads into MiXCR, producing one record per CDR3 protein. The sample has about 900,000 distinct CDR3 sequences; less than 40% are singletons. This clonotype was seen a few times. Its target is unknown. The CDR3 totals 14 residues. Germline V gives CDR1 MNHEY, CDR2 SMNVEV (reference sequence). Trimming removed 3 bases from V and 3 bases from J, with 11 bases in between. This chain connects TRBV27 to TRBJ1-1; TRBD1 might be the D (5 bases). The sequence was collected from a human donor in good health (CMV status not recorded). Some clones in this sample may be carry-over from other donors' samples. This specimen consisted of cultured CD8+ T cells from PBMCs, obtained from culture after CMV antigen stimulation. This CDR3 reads CASSFSGFDTEAFF. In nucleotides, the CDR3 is TGTGCCAGCAGTTTTTCAGGGTTCGACACTGAAGCTTTCTTT.